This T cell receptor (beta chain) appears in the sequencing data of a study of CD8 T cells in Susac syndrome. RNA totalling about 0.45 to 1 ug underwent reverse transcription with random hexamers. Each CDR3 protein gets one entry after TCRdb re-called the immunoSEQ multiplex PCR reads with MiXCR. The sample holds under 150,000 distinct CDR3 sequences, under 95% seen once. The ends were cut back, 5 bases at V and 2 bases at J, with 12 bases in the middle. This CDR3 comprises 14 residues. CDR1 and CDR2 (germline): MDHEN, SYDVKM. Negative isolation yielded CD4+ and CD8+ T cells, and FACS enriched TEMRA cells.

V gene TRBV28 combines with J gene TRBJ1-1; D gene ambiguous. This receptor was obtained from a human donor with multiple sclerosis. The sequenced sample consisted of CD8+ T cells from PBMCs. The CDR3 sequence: CASSPPIDNTEAFF. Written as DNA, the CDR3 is TGTGCCAGCAGTCCGCCAATTGACAACACTGAAGCTTTCTTT.